Only a few counts were recorded for the clone carrying this T cell receptor beta chain. Its antigen is unknown. The sample originates from a study of beta chain features in type 1 diabetes. Turning to the study itself: Summed over all samples, the examined sorted cells came to about 110 million. General observations from the study: The study found that naive, central memory and Treg TCRB repertoires appeared more similar in patients than in healthy donors. When Type 1 diabetes patients were examined, their TCRB CDR3s proved moderately but significantly shorter in all four CD4+ subsets.

Investigators reverse transcribed all isolated RNA, so they sequenced expressed TCRB transcripts. Profiling relied on immunoSEQ multiplex PCR, and the TCRdb table lists in-frame clones only, not all of them. The sample has under 850,000 clones, around an eighth seen once. Per donor, one heparinised blood draw averaged about 100 mL. Sorted cells reached over 95% purity in every population. The CDR3 is 15 residues long. Germline V gene sequence: CDR1 SGHVS, CDR2 FQNEAQ. Trimming pared 1 base from V and 6 bases from J, leaving 12 bases between. What was sequenced was naive CD4+ T cells from blood. This receptor was taken from a man younger than 35 with type 1 diabetes. V gene TRBV7-8 combines with J gene TRBJ2-2, with a weak D call TRBD2 (5 bases). CDR3 amino acids: CASSLDPGVSGELFF. The CDR3 nucleotides read TGTGCCAGCAGCTTAGACCCCGGGGTGTCCGGGGAGCTGTTTTTT. Looking up the rest from reference TRBV7-8 and TRBJ2-2 gives the full variable domain: GAGVSQSPRYKVAKRGQDVALRCDPISGHVSLFWYQQALGQGPEFLTYFQNEAQLDKSGLPSDRFFAERPEGSVSTLKIQRTQQEDSAVYLCASSLDPGVSGELFFGEGSRLTVL.